A selection of T cell receptor beta chains follows, all from one sample in a study of early T cells in non-severe SARS-CoV-2 infection. TCRdb re-called the 5' RACE reads through MiXCR, storing one row per CDR3 protein. This table has fewer than 90,000 distinct CDR3 sequences, around 15% appearing once. The sequencing sample was made of whole blood. These receptors were taken from an adult who was a healthcare worker with PCR-confirmed SARS-CoV-2 infection or an uninfected control (not recorded which). Both conserved end residues are part of each CDR3. D genes are given only for firm matches. The size entry is marked missing in some rows and otherwise reads once, few, many or a size class.

abundance	d_gene	j_gene	v_gene	CDR3aa	CDR3nt
few	.	TRBJ2-2	TRBV3-1	CASSLRDTRELFF	TGTGCCAGCAGCCTCCGGGACACACGGGAGCTGTTTTTT
.	.	TRBJ2-7	TRBV7-2	CASSLGPIHVSYEQYF	TGTGCCAGCAGCTTGGGGCCTATTCACGTGTCCTACGAGCAGTACTTC
once	.	TRBJ2-1	TRBV11-1	CASRRSREQFF	TGTGCCAGCCGGCGGAGCCGCGAGCAGTTCTTC
.	.	TRBJ2-1	TRBV5-6	CASSLVPDEQFF	TGTGCCAGCAGCTTGGTTCCCGATGAGCAGTTCTTC
.	TRBD1	TRBJ1-4	TRBV18	CASSPGQINEKLFF	TGTGCCAGCTCACCGGGACAGATTAATGAAAAACTGTTTTTT
few	.	TRBJ2-3	TRBV29-1	CSVEPPEGSTDTQYF	TGCAGCGTTGAGCCCCCAGAAGGTAGCACAGATACGCAGTATTTT
.	TRBD2	TRBJ2-2	TRBV19	CASSQPGLVSGELFF	TGTGCCAGTAGTCAACCGGGACTAGTTTCAGGGGAGCTGTTTTTT
.	.	TRBJ1-3	TRBV11-2	CASSPTWGSGNTIYF	TGTGCCAGCAGCCCAACATGGGGGTCTGGAAACACCATATATTTT
.	.	TRBJ2-2	TRBV10-3	CAISEGTGELFF	TGTGCCATCAGTGAGGGAACCGGGGAGCTGTTTTTT
many	.	TRBJ2-1	TRBV7-2	CASSLAIAYNEQFF	TGTGCCAGCAGCTTAGCTATCGCCTACAATGAGCAGTTCTTC
.	.	TRBJ1-1	TRBV27	CASGYFGRNTEAFF	TGTGCCAGCGGATATTTTGGGAGGAACACTGAAGCTTTCTTT
.	.	TRBJ2-1	TRBV9	CASSVDVSSYNEQFF	TGTGCCAGCAGCGTAGATGTGAGCTCCTACAATGAGCAGTTCTTC
.	.	TRBJ1-2	TRBV9	CASSLRDYGYTF	TGTGCCAGCAGCCTCCGAGACTATGGCTACACCTTC
.	.	TRBJ2-3	TRBV18	CASSPRADTQYF	TGTGCCAGCTCACCACGGGCAGATACGCAGTATTTT
many	.	TRBJ1-5	TRBV25-1	CATYHGQRLSNQPQHF	TGTGCCACCTACCACGGACAGCGACTTAGCAATCAGCCCCAGCATTTT
.	.	TRBJ2-5	TRBV5-1	CASTLVRGGQETQYF	TGCGCCAGCACCTTGGTCAGGGGGGGCCAAGAGACCCAGTACTTC
few	.	TRBJ1-2	TRBV7-2	CASSIPGRTNYGYTF	TGTGCCAGCAGCATCCCGGGACGGACGAACTATGGCTACACCTTC
.	TRBD1	TRBJ1-6	TRBV10-3	CAISEGGQGQNSPLHF	TGTGCCATCAGTGAGGGGGGACAGGGGCAGAATTCACCCCTCCACTTT
.	.	TRBJ1-6	TRBV6-6	CASSFFESSYNSPLHF	TGTGCCAGCAGTTTTTTTGAGAGCTCCTATAATTCACCCCTCCACTTT
many	.	TRBJ1-6	TRBV7-9	CASSRAANSPLHF	TGTGCCAGCAGCCGGGCGGCTAATTCACCCCTCCACTTT
.	TRBD1	TRBJ1-2	TRBV6-5	CASSSINRGRGYTF	TGTGCCAGCAGTTCCATAAACAGGGGAAGAGGCTACACCTTC
.	TRBD2	TRBJ2-7	TRBV29-1	CSVGGGPFYEQYF	TGCAGCGTTGGCGGGGGGCCCTTCTACGAGCAGTACTTC